This T cell receptor beta chain was captured in a study of identical twins. This clonotype was detected only a few times. V gave up 5 bases and J gave up 8 bases, with 15 bases separating them. Germline V gives CDR1 SQVTM, CDR2 ANQGSEA. The CDR3 covers 12 residues. MiXCR, applied by TCRdb to the 5' RACE reads, yields one record per CDR3 protein. The table lists approximately 500,000 distinct CDR3 sequences, more than 20% of them singletons. Separately, the same data were catalogued under a study of T cells expressing NK-cell markers.

Sequencing used CD4+ T cells sorted from blood. The genes are TRBV29-1 and TRBJ1-2; D uncertain. The clonotype comes from a woman aged 18-29 years in good health. DNA for the CDR3: TGCAGCGTTTTGGAGGACGGTGACGGCTACACCTTC. Residues: CSVLEDGDGYTF.